This T cell receptor beta chain was retrieved from a study of cytomegalovirus exposure and HLA in healthy donors (dated by TCRdb to the late 2010s). As for the study more broadly: The roughly 650 repertoires of the first cohort and the roughly 110 validation repertoires were produced on the same platform, according to a later analysis. The study aimed to test whether cataloging public T cell receptors could reveal signatures of past pathogen exposure. A separate validation cohort of over a hundred different subjects was used in addition to the roughly 700-subject first cohort. To predict cytomegalovirus infection status, the study brought together high-throughput TCR immunosequencing, statistical association of individual TCRs with disease status, and machine learning. Overall results and qualifications from the work: Of the cluster scores, 94% were above 0 in a later analysis, which found that TCRs clustered in the first cohort also tended to co-occur in the roughly 130 validation repertoires. The study listed 164 TCR beta chains as associated with cytomegalovirus. All 120 or so repertoires were used to score co-occurrence in the validation cohort in a later analysis, because that analysis had no HLA typing for the cohort. Across donors, most TCR sequences were observed very rarely, whereas some public TCRs were present in many individuals. A few of the identified cytomegalovirus-associated TCR beta chains were confirmed in vitro to be specific for cytomegalovirus antigens. The authors suggested that the approach could potentially be extended to other disease states and immunological phenotypes. The classifier was reported to diagnose cytomegalovirus status with high specificity and sensitivity in both the original cohort and the validation cohort.

The donors belonged to the validation cohort of approximately 130 subjects, which was separate from the 666-subject first cohort. Library construction relied on the immunoSEQ multiplex PCR assay. The original pipeline was this. To diagnose cytomegalovirus status from the catalog of TCR beta chain sequences, a statistical classification framework was built. The immuneACCESS repertoire file appears here via TCRdb, limited to in-frame rearrangements. These files lack a portion of the clones; in checked studies, under half of the deficit traces to unresolved V genes, and the cause of the others is not known. From that table come the V and J calls and clone size; the DNA was used to work out D and trimming. In all, the sample holds a few hundred thousand clones, and 80% to 90% of those were seen once. Together, the top ten hold more than 0.8% of the sample. The CDR3 goes from the cysteine to the phenylalanine over 15 residues. The DNA shown is the 45-base CDR3, in frame from base 1. Looking up the germline V gene yields CDR1 MGHRA and CDR2 YSYEKL. After removal of 0 bases from V and 5 bases from J, the junction retains 7 bases not matched to a gene.

Notes on this clone: Its cognate antigen has yet to be identified. Qualities for individual bases were not recorded, and no much larger clone is one base off.

What was sequenced was PBMCs. The chain joins TRBV4-1 to TRBJ2-7; 7 bases in the junction line up with TRBD1. The source is a woman between 18 and 30 years old in good health and CMV-seronegative. CDR3 loop: CASSQEPGQLDEQYF. The nucleotides are TGCGCCAGCAGCCAAGAGCCGGGACAGTTGGACGAGCAGTACTTC.